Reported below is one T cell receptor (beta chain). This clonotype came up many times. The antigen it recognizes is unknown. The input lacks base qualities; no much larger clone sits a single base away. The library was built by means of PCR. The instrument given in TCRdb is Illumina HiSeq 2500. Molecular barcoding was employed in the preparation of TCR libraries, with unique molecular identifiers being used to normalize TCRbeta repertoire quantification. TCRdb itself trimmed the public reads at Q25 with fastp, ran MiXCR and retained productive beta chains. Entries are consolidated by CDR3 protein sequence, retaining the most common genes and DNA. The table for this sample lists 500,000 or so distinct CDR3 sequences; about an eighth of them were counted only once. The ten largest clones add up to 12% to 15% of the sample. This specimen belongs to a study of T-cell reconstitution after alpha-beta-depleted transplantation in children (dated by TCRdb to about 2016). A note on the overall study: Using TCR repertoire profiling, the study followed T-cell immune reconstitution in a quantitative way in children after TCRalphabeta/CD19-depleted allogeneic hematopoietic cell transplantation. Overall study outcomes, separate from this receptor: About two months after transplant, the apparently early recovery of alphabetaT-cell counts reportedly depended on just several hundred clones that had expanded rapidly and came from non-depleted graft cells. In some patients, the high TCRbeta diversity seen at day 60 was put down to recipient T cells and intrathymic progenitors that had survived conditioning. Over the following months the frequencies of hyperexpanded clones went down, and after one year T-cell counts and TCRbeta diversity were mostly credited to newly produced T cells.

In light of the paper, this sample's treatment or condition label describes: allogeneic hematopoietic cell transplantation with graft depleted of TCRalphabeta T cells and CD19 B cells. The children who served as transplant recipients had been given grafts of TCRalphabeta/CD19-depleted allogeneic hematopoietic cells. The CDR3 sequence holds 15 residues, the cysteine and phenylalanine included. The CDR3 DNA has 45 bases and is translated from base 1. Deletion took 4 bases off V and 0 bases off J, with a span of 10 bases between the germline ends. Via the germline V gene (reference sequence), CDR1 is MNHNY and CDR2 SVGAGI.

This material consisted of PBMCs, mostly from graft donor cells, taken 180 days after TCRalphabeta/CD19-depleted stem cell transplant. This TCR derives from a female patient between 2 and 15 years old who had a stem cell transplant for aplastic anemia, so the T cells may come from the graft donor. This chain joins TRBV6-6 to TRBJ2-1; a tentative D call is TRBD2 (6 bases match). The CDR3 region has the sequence CASSSSVSSYNEQFF. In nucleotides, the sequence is TGTGCCAGCAGTTCTAGCGTTAGCTCCTACAATGAGCAGTTCTTC.